Listed below are T cell receptor beta chains from one sample, sequenced in a study of response to subunit inactivated influenza vaccine. TCRdb called the RT-PCR reads again in MiXCR, with one record for every CDR3 protein. Of more than 700,000 distinct CDR3 sequences listed, less than 25% were seen once; the top ten hold around 9.6%. The sample was PBMCs from blood, taken 5 to 6 days after vaccination. Receptors originate from a middle-aged man who received an inactivated influenza vaccine. CDR3s include the opening cysteine and the closing phenylalanine or tryptophan. D genes are given only for firm matches. Expanded clones are given a class, and other clones once, few, many or no size at all.

clone_size d_call j_call v_call cdr3_aa cdr3_nt
- - TRBJ2-3 TRBV4-3 CASSQRERTMDTQYF TGCGCCAGCAGCCAACGGGAGAGAACGATGGATACGCAGTATTTT
few TRBD1 TRBJ2-1 TRBV24-1 CATSDPTGAYNEQFF TGTGCCACCAGTGACCCGACAGGGGCGTACAATGAGCAGTTCTTC
few - TRBJ2-5 TRBV7-7 CASSLGRLVSGETQYF TGTGCTAGCAGCTTGGGACGACTGGTCTCGGGGGAGACCCAGTACTTC
few TRBD1 TRBJ1-1 TRBV7-9 CASSPRTGSAEAFF TGTGCCAGCAGCCCTCGGACAGGGAGCGCTGAAGCTTTCTTT
few TRBD2 TRBJ2-1 TRBV20-1 CSASQRGRAGNEQFF TGCAGTGCTAGCCAACGCGGGAGGGCCGGAAATGAGCAGTTCTTC
few - TRBJ2-7 TRBV12-3/TRBV12-4 CASSWTGVLYEQYF TGTGCCAGCAGTTGGACCGGGGTTCTTTACGAGCAGTACTTC
few TRBD1 TRBJ2-3 TRBV24-1 CATSVAAGTGGTDTQYF TGTGCCACCAGTGTGGCCGCCGGGACAGGGGGTACAGATACGCAGTATTTT
- - TRBJ1-2 TRBV24-1 CATSDSGTALSGYTF TGTGCCACCAGTGATTCCGGGACCGCCCTCAGTGGCTACACCTTC
- - TRBJ1-4 TRBV29-1 CSVRGNSNEKLFF TGCAGCGTACGGGGGAACTCTAATGAAAAACTGTTTTTT
- - TRBJ2-6 TRBV5-6 CASSFYTGPLNNVLTF TGTGCCAGCAGCTTCTATACAGGGCCCTTGAACAACGTCCTGACTTTC
- - TRBJ2-3 TRBV6-2/TRBV6-3 CASSYTQDVTDTQYF TGTGCCAGCAGTTATACCCAGGACGTCACAGATACGCAGTATTTT
once - TRBJ1-1 TRBV18 CASSVDVVENTEAFF TGTGCCAGCTCAGTAGACGTAGTGGAGAACACTGAAGCTTTCTTT
many - TRBJ2-1 TRBV29-1 CSVVPMTSIYNEQFF TGCAGCGTTGTCCCCATGACTAGTATCTACAATGAGCAGTTCTTC
few TRBD1 TRBJ2-1 TRBV28 CASRSYGTEYNEQFF TGTGCCAGCAGGTCATACGGGACAGAATACAATGAGCAGTTCTTC
- - TRBJ2-3 TRBV5-1 CASSLGTGYF TGCGCCAGCAGCTTAGGGACTGGGTATTTT
- - TRBJ2-3 TRBV4-3 CASSSRLQHTDTQYF TGCGCCAGCAGCTCGCGGCTACAACACACAGATACGCAGTATTTT
few - TRBJ2-2 TRBV7-2 CASSPRVNTGELFF TGTGCCAGCAGCCCCAGGGTTAACACCGGGGAGCTGTTTTTT
- - TRBJ2-7 TRBV6-2/TRBV6-3 CASSYPTLSTDQYF TGTGCCAGCAGTTACCCTACATTGAGCACGGACCAGTACTTC
- - TRBJ2-7 TRBV5-1 CASGQGDRLEEQYF TGCGCCAGCGGCCAAGGGGACCGCCTTGAAGAGCAGTACTTC
- TRBD1 TRBJ2-7 TRBV3-1 CASSLGQGATQYF TGTGCCAGCAGCCTCGGACAGGGGGCGACACAGTACTTC
few TRBD1 TRBJ2-7 TRBV28 CASTGGRTSFYEQYF TGTGCCAGCACAGGGGGTCGGACCAGTTTCTACGAGCAGTACTTC
- TRBD1 TRBJ2-7 TRBV4-2 CASSRTPGGQGANEQYF TGTGCCAGCAGCCGAACCCCTGGGGGACAGGGGGCGAACGAGCAGTACTTC
- - TRBJ2-1 TRBV7-8 CASSPGDREQFF TGTGCCAGCAGCCCCGGGGATCGGGAGCAGTTCTTC
- - TRBJ2-2 TRBV24-1 CATGWPTGELFF TGTGCCACCGGGTGGCCTACCGGGGAGCTGTTTTTT
few - TRBJ2-5 TRBV12-3/TRBV12-4 CASLRSLAETQYF TGTGCCAGCCTCCGGAGCCTAGCGGAGACCCAGTACTTC
- - TRBJ1-1 TRBV6-1 CASSEQQGDTEAFF TGTGCCAGCAGTGAACAACAGGGAGACACTGAAGCTTTCTTT
few TRBD2 TRBJ2-2 TRBV6-1 CASRERGDANTGELFF TGTGCCAGCAGGGAGCGGGGGGATGCGAACACCGGGGAGCTGTTTTTT
many - TRBJ2-3 TRBV4-1 CASSQEYGSVGGRGVTDTQYF TGCGCCAGCAGCCAAGAGTATGGCTCCGTTGGAGGTAGGGGAGTCACAGATACGCAGTATTTT
- - TRBJ2-1 TRBV7-8 CASSPRVTSYNEQFF TGTGCCAGCAGCCCGAGGGTCACCAGTTACAATGAGCAGTTCTTC
- - TRBJ1-5 TRBV12-3/TRBV12-4 CASSWGSSQPQHF TGTGCCAGCAGTTGGGGGTCTAGTCAGCCCCAGCATTTT
- TRBD2 TRBJ2-7 TRBV7-8 CASSPRSGGSYEQYF TGTGCCAGCAGCCCACGGAGCGGGGGATCCTACGAGCAGTACTTC
few - TRBJ1-5 TRBV6-2/TRBV6-3 CATLEGNYQPQHF TGTGCCACCCTCGAGGGGAACTATCAGCCCCAGCATTTT
- TRBD1 TRBJ1-5 TRBV20-1 CSARGGTGRIQPQHF TGCAGTGCTAGAGGGGGGACAGGGAGGATTCAGCCCCAGCATTTT
many - TRBJ2-1 TRBV4-1 CASSQVSGFNEQFF TGCGCCAGCAGCCAAGTTTCAGGGTTCAATGAGCAGTTCTTC
few - TRBJ2-1 TRBV12-3/TRBV12-4 CASSSAYNEQFF TGTGCCAGCAGTTCAGCCTACAATGAGCAGTTCTTC
- TRBD2 TRBJ2-1 TRBV6-1 CASSGRWSGDPSSYNEQFF TGTGCCAGCAGTGGCCGATGGAGCGGGGACCCGAGCTCCTACAATGAGCAGTTCTTC
- - TRBJ1-5 TRBV2 CASRIPGAGGNQPQHF TGTGCCAGCAGGATTCCGGGGGCCGGGGGCAATCAGCCCCAGCATTTT
many - TRBJ2-7 TRBV5-1 CASSPPTPYEQYF TGCGCCAGCAGCCCCCCCACCCCCTACGAGCAGTACTTC
- - TRBJ1-6 TRBV4-3 CASSQDPPDSLYNSPLHF TGCGCCAGCAGCCAAGATCCCCCGGACAGCCTCTATAATTCACCCCTCCACTTT
- TRBD2 TRBJ2-3 TRBV20-1 CSASGRESDTQYF TGCAGTGCCTCTGGGCGGGAGTCCGATACGCAGTATTTT
- TRBD2 TRBJ2-1 TRBV6-1 CASRLAGGKVF TGTGCCAGCAGGTTAGCGGGGGGAAAAGTCTTC